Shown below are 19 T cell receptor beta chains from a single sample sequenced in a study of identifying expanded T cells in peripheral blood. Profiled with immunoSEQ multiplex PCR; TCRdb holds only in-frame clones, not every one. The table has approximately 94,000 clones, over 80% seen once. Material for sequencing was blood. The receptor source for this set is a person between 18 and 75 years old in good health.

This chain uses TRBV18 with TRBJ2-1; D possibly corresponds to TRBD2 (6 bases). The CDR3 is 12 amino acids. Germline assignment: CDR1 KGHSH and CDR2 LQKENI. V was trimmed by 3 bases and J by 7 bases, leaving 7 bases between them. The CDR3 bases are TGTGCCAGCTCACCGGAGGGGAATGAGCAGTTCTTC. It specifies CASSPEGNEQFF. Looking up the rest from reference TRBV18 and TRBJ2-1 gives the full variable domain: NAGVMQNPRHLVRRRGQEARLRCSPMKGHSHVYWYRQLPEEGLKFMVYLQKENIIDESGMPKERFSAEFPKEGPSILRIQQVVRGDSAAYFCASSPEGNEQFFGPGTRLTVL.

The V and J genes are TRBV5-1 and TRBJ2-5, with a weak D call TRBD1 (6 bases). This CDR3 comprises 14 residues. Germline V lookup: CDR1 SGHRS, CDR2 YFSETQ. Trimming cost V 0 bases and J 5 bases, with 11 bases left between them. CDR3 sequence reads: CASSLEQQGETQYF. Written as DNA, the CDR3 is TGCGCCAGCAGCTTGGAACAGCAGGGGGAGACCCAGTACTTC.

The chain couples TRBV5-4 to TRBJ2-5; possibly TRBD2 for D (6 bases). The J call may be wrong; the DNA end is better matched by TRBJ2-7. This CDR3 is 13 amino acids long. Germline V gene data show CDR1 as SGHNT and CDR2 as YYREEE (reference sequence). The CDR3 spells CASSYRGGSEQYF. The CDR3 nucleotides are TGTGCCAGCAGCTACAGAGGAGGGAGCGAGCAGTACTTC.

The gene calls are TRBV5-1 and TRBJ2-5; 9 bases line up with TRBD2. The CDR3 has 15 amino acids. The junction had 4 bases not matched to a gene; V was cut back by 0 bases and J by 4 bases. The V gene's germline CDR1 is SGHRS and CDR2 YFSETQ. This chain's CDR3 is CASSLEAGGGETQYF. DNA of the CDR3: TGCGCCAGCAGCTTGGAAGCGGGGGGCGGAGAGACCCAGTACTTC.

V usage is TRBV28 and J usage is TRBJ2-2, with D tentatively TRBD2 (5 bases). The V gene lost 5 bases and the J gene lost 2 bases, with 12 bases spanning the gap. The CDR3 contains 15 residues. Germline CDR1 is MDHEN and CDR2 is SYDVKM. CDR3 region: CASSRWTGNTGELFF. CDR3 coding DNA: TGTGCCAGCAGTAGATGGACGGGAAACACCGGGGAGCTGTTTTTT.

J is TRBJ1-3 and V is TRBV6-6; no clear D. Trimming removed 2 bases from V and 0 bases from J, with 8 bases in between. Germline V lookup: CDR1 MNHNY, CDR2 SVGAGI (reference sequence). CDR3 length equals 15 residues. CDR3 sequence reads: CASSYGPASGNTIYF. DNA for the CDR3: TGTGCCAGCAGTTACGGTCCAGCCTCTGGAAACACCATATATTTT.

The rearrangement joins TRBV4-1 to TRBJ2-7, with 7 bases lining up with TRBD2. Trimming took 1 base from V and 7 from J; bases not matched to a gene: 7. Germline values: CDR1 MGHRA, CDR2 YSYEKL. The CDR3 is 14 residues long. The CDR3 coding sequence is TGCGCCAGCAGCCAAGGCTCCGGGGAGGGAGAGCAGTACTTC. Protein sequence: CASSQGSGEGEQYF.

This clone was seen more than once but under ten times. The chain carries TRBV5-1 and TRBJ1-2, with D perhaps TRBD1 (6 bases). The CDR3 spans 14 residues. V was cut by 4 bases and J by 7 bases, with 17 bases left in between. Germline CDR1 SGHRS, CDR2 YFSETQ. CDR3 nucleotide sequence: TGCGCCAGCAGCCCGGCAGGGGCAGGGAGTGGCTACACCTTC. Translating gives CASSPAGAGSGYTF. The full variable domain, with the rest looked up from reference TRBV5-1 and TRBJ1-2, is KAGVTQTPRYLIKTRGQQVTLSCSPISGHRSVSWYQQTPGQGLQFLFEYFSETQRNKGNFPGRFSGRQFSNSRSEMNVSTLELGDSALYLCASSPAGAGSGYTFGSGTRLTVV.

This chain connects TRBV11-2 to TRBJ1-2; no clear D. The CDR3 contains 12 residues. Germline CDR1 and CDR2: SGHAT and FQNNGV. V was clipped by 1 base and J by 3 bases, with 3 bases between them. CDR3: CASSLADYGYTF. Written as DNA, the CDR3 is TGTGCCAGCAGCTTAGCCGACTATGGCTACACCTTC.

CDR3 in amino acids: CATSSYPMDRLDTEAFF. The CDR3 region has the DNA TGTGCCACCAGCAGCTATCCTATGGACAGGTTGGACACTGAAGCTTTCTTT. The rearrangement joins TRBV15 to TRBJ1-1; TRBD1 aligns across 7 bases. V shed 3 bases, J shed 3 bases, and the junction held 13 bases outside the gene matches. This CDR3 is built from 17 residues. CDR1 and CDR2 (germline): LNHNV, YYDKDF (reference sequence).

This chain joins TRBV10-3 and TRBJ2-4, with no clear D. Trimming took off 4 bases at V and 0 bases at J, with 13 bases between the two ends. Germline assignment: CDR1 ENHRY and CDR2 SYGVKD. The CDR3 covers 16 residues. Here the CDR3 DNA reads TGTGCCATCAGTGCGGATCCTACTTTAGCCAAAAACATTCAGTACTTC. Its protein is CAISADPTLAKNIQYF.

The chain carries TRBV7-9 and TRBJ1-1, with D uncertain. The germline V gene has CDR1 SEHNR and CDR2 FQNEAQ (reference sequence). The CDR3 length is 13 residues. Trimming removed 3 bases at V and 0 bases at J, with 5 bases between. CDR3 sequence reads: CASSFVMNTEAFF. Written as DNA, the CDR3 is TGTGCCAGCAGCTTCGTCATGAACACTGAAGCTTTCTTT.

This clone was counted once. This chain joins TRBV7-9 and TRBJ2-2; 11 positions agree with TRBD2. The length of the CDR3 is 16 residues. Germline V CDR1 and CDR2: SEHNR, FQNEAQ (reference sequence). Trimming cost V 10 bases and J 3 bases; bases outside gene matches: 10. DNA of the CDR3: TGTGCCATCCACCGACTAGCGGGAAATTACACCGGGGAGCTGTTTTTT. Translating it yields CAIHRLAGNYTGELFF.

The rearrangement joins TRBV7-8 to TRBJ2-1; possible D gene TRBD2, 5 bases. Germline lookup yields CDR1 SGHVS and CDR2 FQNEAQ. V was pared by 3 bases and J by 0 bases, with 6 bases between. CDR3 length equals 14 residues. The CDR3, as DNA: TGTGCCAGCAGCTTGGGGAGCTCCTACAATGAGCAGTTCTTC. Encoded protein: CASSLGSSYNEQFF.

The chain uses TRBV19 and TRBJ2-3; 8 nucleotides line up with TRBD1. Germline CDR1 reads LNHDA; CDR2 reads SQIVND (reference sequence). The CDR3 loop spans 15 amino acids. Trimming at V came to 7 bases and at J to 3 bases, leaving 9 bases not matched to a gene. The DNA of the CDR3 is TGTGCCAGTAACCCGGGACAGGTAGGAACAGATACGCAGTATTTT. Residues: CASNPGQVGTDTQYF.

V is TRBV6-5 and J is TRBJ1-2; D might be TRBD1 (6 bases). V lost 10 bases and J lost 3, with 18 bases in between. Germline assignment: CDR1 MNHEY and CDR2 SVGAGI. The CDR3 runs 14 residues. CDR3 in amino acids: CATYPGQPYYGYTF. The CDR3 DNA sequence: TGTGCCACCTATCCCGGACAGCCATACTATGGCTACACCTTC.

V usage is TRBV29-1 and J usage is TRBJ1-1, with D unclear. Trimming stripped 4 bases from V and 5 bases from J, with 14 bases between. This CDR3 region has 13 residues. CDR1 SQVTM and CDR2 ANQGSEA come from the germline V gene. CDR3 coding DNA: TGCAGCGTTGCTGTAGGGCCGGGTACTGAAGCTTTCTTT. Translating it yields CSVAVGPGTEAFF.

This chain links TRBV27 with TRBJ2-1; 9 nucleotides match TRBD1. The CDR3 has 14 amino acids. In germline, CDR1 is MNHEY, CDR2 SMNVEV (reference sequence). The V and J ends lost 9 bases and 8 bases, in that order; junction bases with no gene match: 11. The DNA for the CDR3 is TGTGCCAGTCAGACCGGACAGGGGATCGATGAGCAGTTCTTC. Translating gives CASQTGQGIDEQFF.

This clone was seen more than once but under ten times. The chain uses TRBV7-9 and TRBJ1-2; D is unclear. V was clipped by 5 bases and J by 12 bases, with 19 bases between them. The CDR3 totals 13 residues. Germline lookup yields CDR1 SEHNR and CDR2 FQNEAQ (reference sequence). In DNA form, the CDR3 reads TGTGCCAGCAGCCACGAGGAGGGTAGGCGCCACACCTTC. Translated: CASSHEEGRRHTF. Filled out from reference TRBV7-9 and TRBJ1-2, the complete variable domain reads DTGVSQNPRHKITKRGQNVTFRCDPISEHNRLYWYRQTLGQGPEFLTYFQNEAQLEKSRLLSDRFSAERPKGSFSTLEIQRTEQGDSAMYLCASSHEEGRRHTFGSGTRLTVV.